These 8 T cell receptor beta chains were all obtained from the same sample, sequenced in a study of a mutant IDH1 vaccine in newly diagnosed glioma. Time point specified: baseline, week 1 (first vaccination visit). Treatment of the sample: pre-vaccination baseline after standard-of-care therapy. Clones were read by immunoSEQ multiplex PCR, and TCRdb kept only the in-frame ones, dropping some. The table lists tens of thousands of clones, 75% to 85% of them singletons. Material: PBMCs, obtained from a glioma patient treated with radiotherapy, temozolomide or both. The source is a man aged 50 or older with glioma.

This chain links TRBV2 with TRBJ1-3, with TRBD1 matching over 8 bases. Unmatched junction bases numbered 8, after V lost 3 bases and J lost 7 bases. Germline V gives CDR1 SNHLY, CDR2 FYNNEI. The CDR3 sequence is 15 residues long. This chain's CDR3 is CASSDPGQERNTIYF. The CDR3 DNA sequence: TGTGCCAGCAGTGATCCGGGACAGGAGAGGAACACCATATATTTT.

This chain links TRBV7-2 with TRBJ1-1; 8 bases line up with TRBD1. The length of the CDR3 is 15 residues. The germline CDR1 and CDR2 sequences are SGHTA and FQGNSA. J was trimmed by 4 bases and V by 4 bases; bases with no gene match: 8. CDR3 sequence reads: CASSSFQGAGTEAFF. For the CDR3, the DNA is TGTGCCAGCAGCTCCTTTCAGGGGGCCGGCACTGAAGCTTTCTTT.

The chain employs TRBV18 and TRBJ2-7, with unresolved D. The germline V gene has CDR1 KGHSH and CDR2 LQKENI. This CDR3 is 14 amino acids long. Trimming left V 2 bases short and J 3 bases short, with 11 bases between. The CDR3 DNA reads TGTGCCAGCTCACCAGGCATCTCCCTCTACGAGCAGTACTTC. The encoded protein is CASSPGISLYEQYF.

The chain recombines TRBV2 with TRBJ2-2; weak D call: TRBD1 (8 bases). The CDR3 has 17 amino acids. V lost 6 bases to trimming and J lost 2 bases, with 19 bases between them. Germline V gene sequence: CDR1 SNHLY, CDR2 FYNNEI. CDR3: CASSPQGAGANTGELFF. CDR3 in DNA: TGTGCCAGCAGCCCTCAGGGGGCGGGGGCTAACACCGGGGAGCTGTTTTTT.

The J gene is TRBJ2-3, the V gene TRBV12-5; 8 bases line up with TRBD1. This CDR3 region has 15 residues. Germline trimming cut 6 bases from V and 2 bases from J; bases unmatched to any gene: 7. Germline V gene sequence: CDR1 LGHNT, CDR2 FRNRAP. The CDR3 is CASGAGQGPTDTQYF. CDR3 nucleotide sequence: TGTGCTAGTGGCGCCGGACAGGGCCCCACAGATACGCAGTATTTT.

The chain combines TRBV5-4 with TRBJ1-1, with D maybe TRBD1 (5 bases). Trimming took 0 bases from V and 8 from J, leaving 11 bases between them. The CDR3 loop spans 13 amino acids. Per the germline V gene, CDR1 is SGHNT and CDR2 is YYREEE (reference sequence). CDR3 residues: CASSLVGTEEAFF. Written as DNA, the CDR3 is TGTGCCAGCAGCTTGGTCGGGACGGAAGAAGCTTTCTTT.

The chain links TRBV5-8 to TRBJ1-2; D gene unclear. The length of the CDR3 is 12 residues. The ends were cut back, 9 bases at V and 6 bases at J, with 15 bases in the middle. Germline CDR1 and CDR2: SGHTS and YDEGEE. The CDR3 DNA is TGTGCCACTATTCCCCTCCTACATGGCTACACCTTC. Its translation: CATIPLLHGYTF. The full variable domain, its missing parts supplied by reference TRBV5-8 and TRBJ1-2, is EAGVTQSPTHLIKTRGQQATLRCSPISGHTSVYWYQQALGLGLQFLLWYDEGEERNRGNFPPRFSGRQFPNYSSELNVNALELEDSALYLCATIPLLHGYTFGSGTRLTVV.

V and J are TRBV6-5 and TRBJ1-3; D unclear. From germline, CDR1 is MNHEY and CDR2 SVGAGI. CDR3 length: 16 amino acids. V lost 2 bases, J lost 4 bases, and 15 bases lay in between. The CDR3 here is CASSYSASSSGNTIYF. The CDR3 DNA sequence: TGTGCCAGCAGTTACAGTGCGAGCTCATCGGGAAACACCATATATTTT.